This T cell receptor (beta chain) was retrieved from a study of blood T cell repertoires in COVID-19. On the study more broadly: Samples taken during acute and convalescent COVID-19 were collected in the United States, Italy and Spain. T cells, B-cell-depleted T cells, or PBMCs provided the cDNA or gDNA that served as material.

V lost 4 bases, J lost 4 bases, and 7 bases stayed unmatched. This CDR3 region has 16 residues. Germline V gene data show CDR1 as MDHEN and CDR2 as SYDVKM. The assay was immunoSEQ multiplex PCR, and TCRdb's table has in-frame clones only and misses some. The table includes roughly 170,000 clones, 79% detected once. The sample was peripheral blood. This TCR was sampled from a woman aged 60-75 years with COVID-19, enrolled during active disease. The chain is built from TRBV28 and TRBJ2-1; 10 nucleotides agree with TRBD2. CDR3 sequence reads: CASSSPSGRGYNEQFF. CDR3 DNA sequence: TGTGCCAGCAGTTCCCCTAGCGGGAGAGGGTACAATGAGCAGTTCTTC.